This is a list of T cell receptor beta chains from one sample in a study of T-cell memory formation after mild COVID-19. From the 5' RACE reads, TCRdb called clonotypes with MiXCR, one entry per CDR3 protein. Of 470,000 or so distinct CDR3 sequences in the sample, under 20% are singletons; the top ten hold around a fifth. Sample: PBMCs or a T cell subset sorted from them (not recorded which). The receptors originated from a man between 18 and 35 years old who had mild COVID-19 (a few samples of this study predate the infection). Cell type and time point are not known. The CDR3 runs from the conserved cysteine through the conserved F or W. Each record gives: V gene, clone size, CDR3 protein. Rows may omit the clone size; those that give it use once, few, many or a size class.

v_call: TRBV24-1
clone_size: .
cdr3_aa: CATSHGNSPLHF

v_call: TRBV5-1
clone_size: .
cdr3_aa: CASSLEGGTEKLFF

v_call: TRBV4-3
clone_size: .
cdr3_aa: CASSQDWAGSGNTIYF

v_call: TRBV18
clone_size: once
cdr3_aa: CASSPGQVGIGNTIYF

v_call: TRBV20-1
clone_size: .
cdr3_aa: CSAWGDPYEQYF

v_call: TRBV6-2/TRBV6-3
clone_size: few
cdr3_aa: CASSYPQENTEAFF

v_call: TRBV3-1
clone_size: .
cdr3_aa: CASSPLGTGGPETQYF

v_call: TRBV25-1
clone_size: few
cdr3_aa: CASSDLYYEQYF

v_call: TRBV7-9
clone_size: .
cdr3_aa: CASSPTPTGHSPLHF

v_call: TRBV7-8
clone_size: .
cdr3_aa: CASSSLGQGMFDEQFF

v_call: TRBV10-3
clone_size: .
cdr3_aa: CAIRDPIDSRGYTF

v_call: TRBV7-6
clone_size: few
cdr3_aa: CASSLSSGGGAHNEQFF

v_call: TRBV20-1
clone_size: .
cdr3_aa: CSARPPGIGPQHF

v_call: TRBV25-1
clone_size: .
cdr3_aa: CASTGRGGFYEQYF

v_call: TRBV4-1
clone_size: .
cdr3_aa: CASSQAPAEEQPIYGYTF

v_call: TRBV6-6
clone_size: .
cdr3_aa: CASSKEGVETQYF

v_call: TRBV7-2
clone_size: many
cdr3_aa: CASSTGQGNYNEQFF

v_call: TRBV12-3/TRBV12-4
clone_size: .
cdr3_aa: CASSWGGGPYEQYF

v_call: TRBV6-6
clone_size: few
cdr3_aa: CASKGEEDTQYF

v_call: TRBV4-3
clone_size: few
cdr3_aa: CASSSRGLEAFF

v_call: TRBV28
clone_size: .
cdr3_aa: CASSGAGVSSGANVLTF

v_call: TRBV5-1
clone_size: .
cdr3_aa: CASKQDSGNTIYF

v_call: TRBV4-1
clone_size: few
cdr3_aa: CASSQDQGGQPQHF

v_call: TRBV7-3
clone_size: few
cdr3_aa: CASSLGGMEETQYF

v_call: TRBV27
clone_size: few
cdr3_aa: CASSLSRPLYGYTF

v_call: TRBV7-2
clone_size: .
cdr3_aa: CASSPSAQGGYEQYF

v_call: TRBV9
clone_size: few
cdr3_aa: CASSADHNQPQHF

v_call: TRBV5-1
clone_size: many
cdr3_aa: CASSPGLATDTQYF

v_call: TRBV28
clone_size: few
cdr3_aa: CASSSGQREETQYF

v_call: TRBV5-1
clone_size: .
cdr3_aa: CASSYQGPPNTGELFF

v_call: TRBV7-2
clone_size: few
cdr3_aa: CASSLVWGTGELFF

v_call: TRBV18
clone_size: .
cdr3_aa: CASSPWQGWNTEAFF

v_call: TRBV6-5
clone_size: many
cdr3_aa: CASTAAGGADRGAFF

v_call: TRBV11-2
clone_size: few
cdr3_aa: CASSLVVSAVANYGYTF

v_call: TRBV7-9
clone_size: .
cdr3_aa: CASIPPGTQLTTQYF

v_call: TRBV24-1
clone_size: few
cdr3_aa: CATSAGTGSTDTQYF

v_call: TRBV7-6
clone_size: .
cdr3_aa: CASSPGGGRQYF

v_call: TRBV3-1
clone_size: .
cdr3_aa: CASRDLMRTSGGETQYF

v_call: TRBV7-2
clone_size: .
cdr3_aa: CASSLRAGGYNEQFF

v_call: TRBV5-1
clone_size: .
cdr3_aa: CASSSGTTGTEAFF

v_call: TRBV5-1
clone_size: .
cdr3_aa: CASSLAQEGYTF

v_call: TRBV12-3/TRBV12-4
clone_size: .
cdr3_aa: CASSSQGGGYVGYTF

v_call: TRBV4-1
clone_size: few
cdr3_aa: CASSLGTQAWISGNTIYF

v_call: TRBV6-5
clone_size: .
cdr3_aa: CASSYSSRTEAFF

v_call: TRBV5-1
clone_size: few
cdr3_aa: CASSLNNSPDTQYF

v_call: TRBV6-5
clone_size: .
cdr3_aa: CASNSDGGGNYGYTF

v_call: TRBV7-3
clone_size: few
cdr3_aa: CASSQGQGPQYF

v_call: TRBV12-3/TRBV12-4
clone_size: .
cdr3_aa: CASTVHTGIQETQYF

v_call: TRBV20-1
clone_size: .
cdr3_aa: CSARAQRANYGYTF

v_call: TRBV6-2/TRBV6-3
clone_size: .
cdr3_aa: CASSYLRSPLHF

v_call: TRBV10-3
clone_size: few
cdr3_aa: CAISDPGVGQPQHF

v_call: TRBV6-5
clone_size: .
cdr3_aa: CASSTGTSGGAGHNEQFF

v_call: TRBV29-1
clone_size: .
cdr3_aa: CSVLGTFF

v_call: TRBV7-9
clone_size: .
cdr3_aa: CASSLERTPTISGAKNIQYF

v_call: TRBV6-5
clone_size: few
cdr3_aa: CASSNRTGKETQYF